Listed below are T cell receptor beta chains from one sample, sequenced in a study of patients and donors after allogeneic stem cell transplantation. TCRdb itself ran the RT-PCR reads through MiXCR, one entry per CDR3 protein. This table has about 230,000 distinct CDR3 sequences, roughly 13% appearing once. Sequenced: blood, either unsorted or a sorted T cell fraction (not recorded which). Receptors originate from a human donor who was either an allogeneic HSCT recipient or a stem cell or donor lymphocyte infusion donor (not recorded which). It is not recorded whose cells these are; they may come from a transplant donor. CDR3s include the opening cysteine and the closing phenylalanine or tryptophan. D genes are given only for firm matches. Clone sizes are given selectively: once, few, many, or a class where the clone is expanded.

clone_size d_call j_call v_call cdr3_aa cdr3_nt
many . TRBJ2-2 TRBV3-1 CASSLFGATSTGELFF TGTGCCAGCAGCCTGTTCGGCGCCACATCTACCGGGGAGCTGTTTTTT
many . TRBJ2-3 TRBV4-1 CASSQDYPGYTDTQYF TGCGCCAGCAGCCAAGATTATCCAGGGTACACAGATACGCAGTATTTT
few . TRBJ1-1 TRBV5-6 CASSFSTGTLTGEAFF TGTGCCAGCAGCTTTAGTACAGGTACGTTGACTGGTGAAGCTTTCTTT
. TRBD1 TRBJ1-1 TRBV7-9 CASSANRGLMNTEAFF TGTGCCAGCAGCGCCAACAGGGGACTCATGAACACTGAAGCTTTCTTT
many TRBD1 TRBJ2-7 TRBV5-6 CASSYPISTGSGEQYF TGTGCCAGCAGCTACCCCATCTCGACAGGGTCTGGCGAGCAGTACTTC
many . TRBJ2-5 TRBV15 CATSRAGLQTQYF TGTGCCACCAGCAGGGCGGGGCTGCAGACCCAGTACTTC
few . TRBJ2-5 TRBV12-5 CASGFRTPGTYEETQYF TGTGCTAGTGGTTTCCGCACCCCCGGGACGTACGAAGAGACCCAGTACTTC
few . TRBJ1-2 TRBV18 CASSPSSGRTDGYTF TGTGCCAGCTCACCAAGCTCTGGGCGGACTGATGGCTACACCTTC
many TRBD2 TRBJ2-4 TRBV5-1 CASSPGLAARRGNIQYF TGCGCCAGCAGCCCGGGACTAGCGGCCCGCAGAGGAAACATTCAGTACTTC
. TRBD1 TRBJ2-1 TRBV18 CASSPGQPLSSYNEQFF TGTGCCAGCTCACCGGGACAGCCTCTGAGCTCCTACAATGAGCAGTTCTTC
many TRBD1 TRBJ2-2 TRBV7-7 CASSSGQKSTGELFF TGTGCCAGCAGCTCGGGACAGAAAAGCACCGGGGAGCTGTTTTTT
. TRBD2 TRBJ2-5 TRBV5-5 CASSLEWAAGLAKETQYF TGTGCCAGCAGCTTGGAATGGGCCGCGGGACTAGCGAAAGAGACCCAGTACTTC
few TRBD2 TRBJ2-3 TRBV30 CAWSPASGFTDTQYF TGTGCCTGGAGTCCTGCTAGCGGATTCACAGATACGCAGTATTTT
. TRBD1 TRBJ2-7 TRBV12-3/TRBV12-4 CASSFRVGTGAGEQYF TGTGCCAGCAGTTTTCGGGTTGGGACAGGGGCTGGTGAGCAGTACTTC
. TRBD1 TRBJ1-1 TRBV29-1 CSGHRDRALYTEAFF TGCAGCGGCCACCGGGACAGGGCATTGTACACTGAAGCTTTCTTT
many . TRBJ2-7 TRBV6-6 CASSYSAEGEQYF TGTGCCAGCAGTTACTCGGCGGAGGGAGAGCAGTACTTC
few . TRBJ2-3 TRBV14 CASSQDLRITDTQYF TGTGCCAGCAGCCAAGATCTACGGATCACAGATACGCAGTATTTT
few . TRBJ2-6 TRBV25-1 CASSEYGSSGANVLTF TGTGCCAGCAGTGAATATGGAAGCTCTGGGGCCAACGTCCTGACTTTC
few . TRBJ1-2 TRBV9 CASSQSLFYGYTF TGTGCCAGCAGCCAATCCCTGTTCTATGGCTACACCTTC
few . TRBJ1-3 TRBV4-3 CASSQELASGNTIYF TGCGCCAGCAGCCAAGAGCTGGCCTCTGGAAACACCATATATTTT
. TRBD1 TRBJ1-3 TRBV12-3/TRBV12-4 CASSHDRGSGNTIYF TGTGCCAGCAGTCATGACAGGGGATCAGGAAACACCATATATTTT
few . TRBJ2-1 TRBV5-4 CASSLRQAVMDPFF TGTGCCAGCAGCTTGAGACAGGCCGTTATGGATCCGTTCTTC
. . TRBJ2-1 TRBV5-5 CASSSAQNEQFF TGTGCCAGCAGCTCAGCACAAAATGAGCAGTTCTTC
. . TRBJ1-2 TRBV6-2/TRBV6-3 CASSYHLGESATGYGYTF TGTGCCAGCAGTTACCATTTAGGCGAGTCGGCTACGGGCTATGGCTACACCTTC
many . TRBJ2-1 TRBV5-1 CASSLVFGPNEQFF TGCGCCAGCAGCTTGGTTTTTGGGCCCAATGAGCAGTTCTTC
. . TRBJ2-7 TRBV7-2 CASSSNQVSYEQYF TGTGCCAGCAGCTCAAATCAGGTTTCCTACGAGCAGTACTTC
few TRBD1 TRBJ1-4 TRBV5-1 CASSQTPGTGNEKLFF TGCGCCAGCAGCCAGACTCCCGGGACAGGGAATGAAAAACTGTTTTTT
few TRBD1 TRBJ1-2 TRBV7-2 CASNPGTVLSNYGYTF TGTGCCAGCAACCCCGGGACAGTATTATCTAACTATGGCTACACCTTC
many . TRBJ1-6 TRBV14 CASSRTDNSPLHF TGTGCCAGCAGCCGGACAGATAATTCACCCCTCCACTTT
. TRBD1 TRBJ1-4 TRBV2 CASSGPGGMGEKLFF TGTGCCAGCAGTGGGCCAGGGGGAATGGGGGAAAAACTGTTTTTT
many . TRBJ2-2 TRBV27 CASSLPSRTGELFF TGTGCCAGCAGTTTACCTAGCCGCACCGGGGAGCTGTTTTTT
. . TRBJ1-2 TRBV19 CASTSRGGTNYGYTF TGTGCCAGTACCAGCAGAGGGGGAACTAACTATGGCTACACCTTC
few . TRBJ1-1 TRBV7-3 CASSLGPQNTEAFF TGTGCCAGCAGCCTCGGACCGCAGAACACTGAAGCTTTCTTT
many . TRBJ1-1 TRBV29-1 CSVDGGAGNTEAFF TGCAGCGTTGACGGGGGGGCGGGGAACACTGAAGCTTTCTTT
many . TRBJ2-7 TRBV5-1 CASFNSGTYEQYF TGCGCCAGTTTTAACTCCGGCACCTACGAGCAGTACTTC
many TRBD1 TRBJ1-5 TRBV29-1 CSVETGTGSNQPQHF TGCAGCGTGGAAACAGGGACAGGAAGCAATCAGCCCCAGCATTTT
. TRBD2 TRBJ2-1 TRBV20-1 CSARAGGRGNEQFF TGCAGTGCTAGGGCGGGGGGCCGTGGGAATGAGCAGTTCTTC
many . TRBJ1-1 TRBV6-5 CASQSVNTEAFF TGTGCCAGCCAATCAGTGAACACTGAAGCTTTCTTT
. . TRBJ1-2 TRBV20-1 CSAPDRRLYGYTF TGCAGTGCCCCGGACAGACGCCTCTATGGCTACACCTTC
many TRBD1 TRBJ2-7 TRBV5-8 CASSPRRGLSEQYF TGTGCCAGCAGCCCACGCAGGGGGCTAAGCGAGCAGTACTTC
. . TRBJ1-2 TRBV5-4 CASTSARYGYTF TGTGCCAGCACCTCAGCCCGGTATGGCTACACCTTC
. TRBD1 TRBJ2-7 TRBV30 CAYRGLSYEQYF TGTGCCTACAGGGGTTTATCCTACGAGCAGTACTTC
few TRBD2 TRBJ2-1 TRBV7-2 CASSRVRGGDYNEQFF TGTGCCAGCAGCCGAGTTCGGGGGGGAGATTACAATGAGCAGTTCTTC
medium-sized . TRBJ2-7 TRBV6-2/TRBV6-3 CASSTPGLPYEQYF TGTGCCAGCAGTACCCCGGGACTTCCCTACGAGCAGTACTTC
. TRBD1 TRBJ2-7 TRBV6-2/TRBV6-3 CASSGRGYEQYF TGTGCCAGCAGTGGCAGGGGGTACGAGCAGTACTTC
many TRBD1 TRBJ1-1 TRBV7-2 CATAKSGQVTEAFF TGTGCCACCGCTAAGAGTGGACAGGTCACTGAAGCTTTCTTT